The 4 T cell receptor beta chains presented below share a single source sample, sequenced in a study of T-cell reconstitution after alpha-beta-depleted transplantation in children. Unique molecular identifiers were incorporated during preparation of the TCRbeta library. TCRdb reprocessed the PCR reads with MiXCR, giving one entry per CDR3 protein. The table shows about 460,000 distinct CDR3 sequences, with about 10% occurring only once. This specimen consisted of PBMCs, mostly from graft donor cells, obtained 180 days after TCRalphabeta/CD19-depleted stem cell transplant. The receptors come from a female patient between 2 and 10 years old who had a stem cell transplant for aplastic anemia, so the T cells may come from the graft donor.

The chain uses TRBV29-1 and TRBJ2-1, with D unclear. Germline V lookup: CDR1 SQVTM, CDR2 ANQGSEA. V lost 4 bases, J lost 4 bases, and 14 bases lay in between. The CDR3 is 14 residues long. CDR3 sequence: CSVVVLDGYNEQFF. The CDR3, as DNA: TGCAGCGTTGTGGTACTGGACGGATACAATGAGCAGTTCTTC.

This clonotype was picked up many times. The chain has TRBV4-1 and TRBJ1-1, with 7 bases aligning to TRBD1. V gave up 2 bases and J gave up 7 bases; unmatched junction bases: 13. The CDR3 consists of 16 residues. Germline assignment: CDR1 MGHRA and CDR2 YSYEKL. CDR3 region: CASSQLISGGGDEAFF. The CDR3 DNA reads TGCGCCAGCAGCCAACTTATCTCAGGGGGAGGGGATGAAGCTTTCTTT.

The J gene is TRBJ2-2, the V gene TRBV25-1; the match to TRBD1 covers 8 bases. CDR1 is MGHDK and CDR2 is SYGVNS in the germline V gene. CDR3 size: 18 residues. V shed 0 bases and J 5 bases; nucleotides not matched to a gene: 11. The CDR3 coding sequence is TGTGCCAGCAGTGAATATGGTCGTGGACAGGGATTAACCGGGGAGCTGTTTTTT. Its protein product is CASSEYGRGQGLTGELFF.

The chain employs TRBV11-2 and TRBJ2-1; D is perhaps TRBD1 or TRBD2 (5 bases each). Between the trimmed V and J ends, which lost 4 bases and 5 bases, there was a span of 9 bases. Germline V gene lookup returns CDR1 SGHAT and CDR2 FQNNGV. This CDR3 contains 13 residues. The CDR3 region is CASSCEGNNEQFF. The CDR3 DNA sequence: TGTGCCAGCAGCTGTGAGGGGAACAATGAGCAGTTCTTC.